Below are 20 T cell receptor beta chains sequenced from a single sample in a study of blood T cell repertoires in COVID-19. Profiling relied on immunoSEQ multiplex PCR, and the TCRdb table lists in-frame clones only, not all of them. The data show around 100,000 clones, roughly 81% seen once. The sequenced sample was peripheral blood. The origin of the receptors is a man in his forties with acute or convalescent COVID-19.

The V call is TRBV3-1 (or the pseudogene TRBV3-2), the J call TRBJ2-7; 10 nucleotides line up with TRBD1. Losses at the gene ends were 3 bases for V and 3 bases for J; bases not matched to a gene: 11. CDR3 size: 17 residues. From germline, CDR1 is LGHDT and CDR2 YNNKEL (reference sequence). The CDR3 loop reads CASSHENPGQGFYEQYF. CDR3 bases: TGTGCCAGCAGCCACGAAAACCCGGGACAGGGGTTCTACGAGCAGTACTTC.

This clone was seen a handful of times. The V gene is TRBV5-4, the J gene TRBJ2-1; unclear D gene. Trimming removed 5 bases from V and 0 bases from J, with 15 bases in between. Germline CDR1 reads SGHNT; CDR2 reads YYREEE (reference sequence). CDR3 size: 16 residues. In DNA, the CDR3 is TGTGCCAGCAGTCCTCCGGGTTATAGCTCCTACAATGAGCAGTTCTTC. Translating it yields CASSPPGYSSYNEQFF.

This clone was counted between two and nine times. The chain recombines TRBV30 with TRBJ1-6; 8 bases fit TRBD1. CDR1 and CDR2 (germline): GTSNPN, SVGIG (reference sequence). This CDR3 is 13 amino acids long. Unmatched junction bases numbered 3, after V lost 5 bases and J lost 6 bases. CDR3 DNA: TGTGCCTGGGGGACAGGTCTTAATTCACCCCTCCACTTT. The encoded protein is CAWGTGLNSPLHF.

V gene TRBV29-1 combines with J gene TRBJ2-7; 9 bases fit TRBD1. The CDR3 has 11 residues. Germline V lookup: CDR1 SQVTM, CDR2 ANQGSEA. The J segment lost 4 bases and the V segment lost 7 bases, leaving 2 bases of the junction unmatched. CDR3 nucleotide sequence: TGCAGCGCCGGACAGGGGTACGAGCAGTACTTC. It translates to CSAGQGYEQYF.

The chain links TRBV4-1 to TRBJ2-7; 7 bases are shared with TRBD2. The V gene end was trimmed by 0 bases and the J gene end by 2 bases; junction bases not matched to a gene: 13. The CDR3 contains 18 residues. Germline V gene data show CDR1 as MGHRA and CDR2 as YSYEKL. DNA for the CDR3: TGCGCCAGCAGCCAAGAAGGCCGGCTTGGCGGGAGCCCCTACGAGCAGTACTTC. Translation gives CASSQEGRLGGSPYEQYF.

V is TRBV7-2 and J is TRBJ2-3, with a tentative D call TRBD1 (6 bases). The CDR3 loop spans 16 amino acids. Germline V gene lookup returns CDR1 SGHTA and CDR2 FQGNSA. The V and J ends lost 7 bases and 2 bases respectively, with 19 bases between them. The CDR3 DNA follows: TGTGCCAGCAAGGGACAAAGTAGCACCGTCACAGATACGCAGTATTTT. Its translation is CASKGQSSTVTDTQYF.

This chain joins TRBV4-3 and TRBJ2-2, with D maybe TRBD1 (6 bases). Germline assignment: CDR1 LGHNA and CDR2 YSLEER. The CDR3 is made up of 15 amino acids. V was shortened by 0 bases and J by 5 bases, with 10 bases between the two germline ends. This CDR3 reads CASSQDDGTTGELFF. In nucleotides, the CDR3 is TGCGCCAGCAGCCAAGATGACGGGACAACCGGGGAGCTGTTTTTT.

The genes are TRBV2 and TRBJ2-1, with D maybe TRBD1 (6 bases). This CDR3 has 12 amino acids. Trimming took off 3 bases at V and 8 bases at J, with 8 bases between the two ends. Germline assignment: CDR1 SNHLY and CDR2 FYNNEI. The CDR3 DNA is TGTGCCAGCAGTGAGTCAGGGGATGAGCAGTTCTTC. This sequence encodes CASSESGDEQFF.

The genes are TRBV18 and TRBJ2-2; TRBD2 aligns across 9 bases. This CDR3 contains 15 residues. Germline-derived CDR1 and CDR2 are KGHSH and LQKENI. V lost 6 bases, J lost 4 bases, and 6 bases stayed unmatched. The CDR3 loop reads CASSPAGGFTGELFF. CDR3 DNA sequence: TGTGCCAGCTCCCCAGCGGGGGGATTCACCGGGGAGCTGTTTTTT.

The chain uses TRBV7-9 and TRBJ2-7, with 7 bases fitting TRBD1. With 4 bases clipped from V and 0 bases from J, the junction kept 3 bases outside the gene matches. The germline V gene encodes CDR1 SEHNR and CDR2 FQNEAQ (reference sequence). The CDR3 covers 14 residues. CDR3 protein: CASSSTGDSYEQYF. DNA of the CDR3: TGTGCCAGCAGCTCCACAGGGGACTCCTACGAGCAGTACTTC. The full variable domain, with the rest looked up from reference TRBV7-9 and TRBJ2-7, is DTGVSQNPRHKITKRGQNVTFRCDPISEHNRLYWYRQTLGQGPEFLTYFQNEAQLEKSRLLSDRFSAERPKGSFSTLEIQRTEQGDSAMYLCASSSTGDSYEQYFGPGTRLTVT.

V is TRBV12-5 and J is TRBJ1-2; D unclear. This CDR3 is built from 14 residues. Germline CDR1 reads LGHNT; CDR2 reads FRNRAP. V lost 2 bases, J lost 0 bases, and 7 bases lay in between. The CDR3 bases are TGTGCTAGTGGTTTGACAGAGTCTAACTATGGCTACACCTTC. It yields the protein CASGLTESNYGYTF.

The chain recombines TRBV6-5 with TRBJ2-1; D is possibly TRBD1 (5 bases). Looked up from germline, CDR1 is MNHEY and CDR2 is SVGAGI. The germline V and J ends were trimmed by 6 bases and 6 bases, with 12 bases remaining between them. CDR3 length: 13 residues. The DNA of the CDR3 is TGTGCCAGCAGGCAGGGTGTGGTCAATGAGCAGTTCTTC. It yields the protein CASRQGVVNEQFF.

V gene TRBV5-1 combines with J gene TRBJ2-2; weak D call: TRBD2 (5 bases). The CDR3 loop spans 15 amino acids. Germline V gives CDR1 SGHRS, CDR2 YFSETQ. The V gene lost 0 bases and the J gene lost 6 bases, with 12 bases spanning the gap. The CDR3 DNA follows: TGCGCCAGCAGCTTGGCGGGAAAAGTCGCCGGGGAGCTGTTTTTT. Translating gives CASSLAGKVAGELFF.

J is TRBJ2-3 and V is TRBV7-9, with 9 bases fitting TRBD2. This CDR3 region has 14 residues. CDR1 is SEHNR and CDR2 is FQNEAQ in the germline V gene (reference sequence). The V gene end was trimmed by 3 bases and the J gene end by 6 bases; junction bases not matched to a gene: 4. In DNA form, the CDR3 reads TGTGCCAGCAGCTTCTCTAGCGGGACGGATACGCAGTATTTT. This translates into CASSFSSGTDTQYF.

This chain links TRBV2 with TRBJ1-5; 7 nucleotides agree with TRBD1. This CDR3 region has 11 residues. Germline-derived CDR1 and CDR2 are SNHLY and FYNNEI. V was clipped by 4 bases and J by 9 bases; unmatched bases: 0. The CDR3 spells CASSAGGPQHF. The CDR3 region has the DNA TGTGCCAGCAGTGCAGGGGGGCCCCAGCATTTT.

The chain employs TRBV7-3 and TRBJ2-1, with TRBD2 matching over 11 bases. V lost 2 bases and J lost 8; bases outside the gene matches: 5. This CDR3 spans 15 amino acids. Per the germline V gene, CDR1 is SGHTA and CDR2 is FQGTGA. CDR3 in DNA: TGTGCCAGCAGCTTATCTAGCGGGGGGCCCCATGAGCAGTTCTTC. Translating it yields CASSLSSGGPHEQFF.

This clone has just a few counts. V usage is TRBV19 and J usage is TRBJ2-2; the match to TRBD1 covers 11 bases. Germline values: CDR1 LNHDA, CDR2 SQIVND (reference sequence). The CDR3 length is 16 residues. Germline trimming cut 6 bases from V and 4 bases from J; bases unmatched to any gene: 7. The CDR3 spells CASRPLGTGGTGELFF. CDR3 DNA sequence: TGTGCCAGTAGACCCCTCGGGACAGGGGGCACCGGGGAGCTGTTTTTT.

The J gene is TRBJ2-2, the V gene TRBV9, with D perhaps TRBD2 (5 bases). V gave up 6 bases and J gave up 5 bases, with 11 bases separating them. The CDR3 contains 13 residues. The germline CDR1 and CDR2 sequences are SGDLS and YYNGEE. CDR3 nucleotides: TGTGCCAGCACTCAGCGGACTACCGGGGAGCTGTTTTTT. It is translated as CASTQRTTGELFF.

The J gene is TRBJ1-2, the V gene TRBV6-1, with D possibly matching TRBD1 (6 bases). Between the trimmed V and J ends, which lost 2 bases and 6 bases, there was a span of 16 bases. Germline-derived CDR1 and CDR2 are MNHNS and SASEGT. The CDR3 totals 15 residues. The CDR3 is CASSEPGGARNGYTF. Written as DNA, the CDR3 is TGTGCCAGCAGTGAACCGGGGGGCGCAAGAAATGGCTACACCTTC.

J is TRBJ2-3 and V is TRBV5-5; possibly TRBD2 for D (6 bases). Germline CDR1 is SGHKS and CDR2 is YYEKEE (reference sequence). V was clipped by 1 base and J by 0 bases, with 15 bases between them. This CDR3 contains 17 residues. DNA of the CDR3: TGTGCCAGCAGCTTGACACTAGCTCAAGGGAGCACAGATACGCAGTATTTT. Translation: CASSLTLAQGSTDTQYF.